These 18 T cell receptor beta chains came from one sample sequenced in a study of shared clonotypes between healthy human individuals. Libraries were prepared by immunoSEQ multiplex PCR; TCRdb keeps only in-frame clonotypes and omits some of them. The table shows about 1.1 million clones, with roughly 74% occurring only once. The material sequenced was memory CD4+ T cells from PBMCs. Described subset: CD45RA-negative fraction. Source of these receptors: a man aged 18 to 30 in good health. Some clones in this sample may be carry-over from other donors' samples.

The gene calls are TRBV27 and TRBJ2-7; a weak D match, TRBD1 (6 bases). Germline V gives CDR1 MNHEY, CDR2 SMNVEV (reference sequence). The ends were cut back, 7 bases at V and 6 bases at J, with 22 bases in the middle. The CDR3 loop spans 15 amino acids. CDR3 sequence: CASTSNPTGPGEQYF. The CDR3 coding sequence is TGTGCCAGCACCTCGAACCCGACAGGTCCGGGCGAGCAGTACTTC.

This clone was seen just once. V is TRBV6-1 and J is TRBJ2-5; no firm D call. Judging by the DNA end, TRBJ2-7 fits better; the J call may be wrong. Germline assignment: CDR1 MNHNS and CDR2 SASEGT. The CDR3 totals 13 residues. The CDR3 loop reads CASNPPGSYEQYF. The CDR3 bases are TGTGCCAGCAACCCTCCGGGTTCCTACGAGCAGTACTTC.

The chain is built from TRBV19 and TRBJ1-3; no clear D. The CDR3 is 18 residues long. Trimming took off 9 bases at V and 0 bases at J, with 24 bases between the two ends. Germline V gene data show CDR1 as LNHDA and CDR2 as SQIVND (reference sequence). The CDR3 DNA follows: TGTGCCAGCTCCGGAAGTGGCAGCCCATTCTTCTCTGGAAACACCATATATTTT. Protein sequence: CASSGSGSPFFSGNTIYF.

The CDR3 DNA reads as TGTGCCAGCAGTCGCGGGACAGCCTATGGCTACACCTTC. This gives the protein CASSRGTAYGYTF. The rearrangement joins TRBV6-6 to TRBJ1-2; the match to TRBD1 covers 7 bases. Per the germline V gene, CDR1 is MNHNY and CDR2 is SVGAGI (reference sequence). The CDR3 length is 13 residues. Unmatched junction bases numbered 4, after V lost 5 bases and J lost 4 bases.

This rearrangement joins TRBV12-5 to TRBJ1-3; D uncertain. The CDR3 runs 12 residues. Trimming pared 5 bases from V and 3 bases from J, leaving 5 bases between. Germline values: CDR1 LGHNT, CDR2 FRNRAP. For the CDR3, the DNA is TGTGCTAGTGGTGCCAGTGGAAACACCATATATTTT. Protein product: CASGASGNTIYF.

The chain employs TRBV4-1 and TRBJ1-5; 10 bases map to TRBD1. Germline trimming cut 3 bases from V and 3 bases from J; bases unmatched to any gene: 2. There are 15 residues in the CDR3. Germline V gene lookup returns CDR1 MGHRA and CDR2 YSYEKL. The CDR3 region has the DNA TGCGCCAGCAGCCAGACAGGGGGCTACAATCAGCCCCAGCATTTT. It codes for CASSQTGGYNQPQHF.

The chain combines TRBV14 with TRBJ2-1; weak D call: TRBD2 (6 bases). V dropped 4 bases and J dropped 0 bases, with 19 bases sitting between them. The germline CDR1 and CDR2 sequences are SGHDN and FVKESK. The length of the CDR3 is 18 residues. CDR3 bases: TGTGCCAGCAGCCCCGTGGGGCCTAGCGCTAGCTCCTACAATGAGCAGTTCTTC. It translates to CASSPVGPSASSYNEQFF.

This clone was counted many times. The germline gene is not matched at one end of the junction; a read error may be the cause. This chain joins TRBV30 and TRBJ2-7; D is unresolved. The CDR3 loop spans 11 amino acids. CDR1 GTSNPN and CDR2 SVGIG come from the germline V gene (reference sequence). Here the CDR3 reads CTWSVQAEQYF. The CDR3 DNA is TGTACCTGGAGTGTACAAGCGGAGCAGTACTTC.

This clone was counted many times. The chain uses TRBV18 and TRBJ2-6; 11 bases are shared with TRBD1. The germline V gene has CDR1 KGHSH and CDR2 LQKENI. Trimming took 2 bases from V and 4 from J; bases not matched to a gene: 7. CDR3 size: 18 residues. In DNA, the CDR3 is TGTGCCAGCTCACCATTTGGACAGGGGGCGTCGGGGGCCAACGTCCTGACTTTC. Translating it yields CASSPFGQGASGANVLTF.

This chain uses TRBV5-4 with TRBJ1-3; 8 positions agree with TRBD1. There are 15 residues in the CDR3. With 4 bases clipped from V and 2 bases from J, the junction kept 5 bases outside the gene matches. Germline assignment: CDR1 SGHNT and CDR2 YYREEE (reference sequence). This chain's CDR3 is CASSPEDRAGNTIYF. DNA of the CDR3: TGTGCCAGCAGCCCGGAGGACAGGGCTGGAAACACCATATATTTT. Drawing the rest from reference TRBV5-4 and TRBJ1-3, the complete variable domain is ETGVTQSPTHLIKTRGQQVTLRCSSQSGHNTVSWYQQALGQGPQFIFQYYREEENGRGNFPPRFSGLQFPNYSSELNVNALELDDSALYLCASSPEDRAGNTIYFGEGSWLTVV.

The V gene is TRBV5-1, the J gene TRBJ2-7, with TRBD1 identical over 7 bases. CDR3 size: 14 residues. Germline V gives CDR1 SGHRS, CDR2 YFSETQ. With V trimmed by 0 bases and J by 3 bases, 3 bases remained unmatched. DNA of the CDR3: TGCGCCAGCAGCTTGGCGGCAGGGGGCTACGAGCAGTACTTC. It is translated as CASSLAAGGYEQYF.

The chain uses TRBV7-9 and TRBJ1-2; TRBD1 matches 7 bases. The trim removed 5 bases at V and 8 bases at J, leaving 8 bases unmatched. This CDR3 has 13 residues. Germline CDR1 and CDR2: SEHNR and FQNEAQ (reference sequence). The CDR3 loop reads CASSPTGAGGYTF. The CDR3 DNA sequence: TGTGCCAGCAGCCCTACAGGGGCTGGCGGCTACACCTTC. The full variable domain, its missing parts supplied by reference TRBV7-9 and TRBJ1-2, is DTGVSQNPRHKITKRGQNVTFRCDPISEHNRLYWYRQTLGQGPEFLTYFQNEAQLEKSRLLSDRFSAERPKGSFSTLEIQRTEQGDSAMYLCASSPTGAGGYTFGSGTRLTVV.

V and J are TRBV5-4 and TRBJ1-5; D uncertain. Germline V gives CDR1 SGHNT, CDR2 YYREEE (reference sequence). Between the trimmed V and J ends, which lost 0 bases and 3 bases, there was a span of 13 bases. The CDR3 is 16 amino acids. The CDR3 nucleotides are TGTGCCAGCAGCTTGGGTGGGAGCGGCATCAATCAGCCCCAGCATTTT. Amino acid sequence: CASSLGGSGINQPQHF.

The V call is TRBV28, the J call TRBJ1-1; weak D call: TRBD1 (6 bases). Between the trimmed V and J ends, which lost 8 bases and 4 bases, there was a span of 17 bases. The CDR3 is 14 residues long. CDR1 is MDHEN, CDR2 SYDVKM, per germline. The CDR3 region has the DNA TGTGCCAGCCGCCTTAGTGGACAGCCCACTGAAGCTTTCTTT. As protein: CASRLSGQPTEAFF.

The chain has TRBV19 and TRBJ2-1, with D possibly TRBD2 on 5 matching bases. V was clipped by 1 base and J by 6 bases, with 13 bases between them. Germline V lookup: CDR1 LNHDA, CDR2 SQIVND (reference sequence). The CDR3 sequence is 15 residues long. The CDR3 DNA sequence: TGTGCCAGTAGTATAGCTTTGGAGGTAGCCAATGAGCAGTTCTTC. Translation gives CASSIALEVANEQFF.

V is TRBV7-9 and J is TRBJ1-5, with a weak D call TRBD1 (6 bases). Germline loops: CDR1 SEHNR, CDR2 FQNEAQ (reference sequence). The V end lost 8 bases, the J end lost 5 bases, and 22 bases lay between the germline ends. The CDR3 runs 16 residues. The CDR3 bases are TGTGCCAGCGGCCTCATACAGGGAGGAATCGATCAGCCCCAGCATTTT. Its protein product is CASGLIQGGIDQPQHF.

The table lists this clone with many counts. The chain links TRBV28 to TRBJ2-1, with TRBD2 matching over 8 bases. The ends lost 6 bases at V and 9 bases at J; junction bases unmatched: 7. This CDR3 comprises 13 residues. CDR1 MDHEN and CDR2 SYDVKM come from the germline V gene. The CDR3 DNA reads TGTGCCAGCAGCTTAGGCGGGGGGCTTGAGCAGTTCTTC. Translated, it gives CASSLGGGLEQFF.

This clone was observed a single time. The junction departs from the called germline gene at one end, perhaps through a read error. The J gene is TRBJ2-7, the V gene TRBV27; no firm D call. This CDR3 has 13 amino acids. Germline CDR1 MNHEY, CDR2 SMNVEV (reference sequence). CDR3 region: CASSPYSIYEQHF. In DNA, the CDR3 is TGTGCCAGCAGCCCCTATAGCATATACGAGCAGCACTTC.